Below, 5 T cell receptor beta chains from the same sample are listed, as sequenced in a study of OX40 agonist ivuxolimab in advanced cancers. The repertoire was sequenced with immunoSEQ multiplex PCR; TCRdb's copy has only in-frame clones and lacks some. The sample has under 85,000 clones; approximately 88% are singletons. The input for sequencing was CD4+ or CD8+ T cells sorted from blood, taken in a trial of the OX40 agonist ivuxolimab. Receptor source: an adult with an advanced solid tumor such as melanoma, head and neck, liver or kidney cancer.

This clone was observed a few times. The chain recombines TRBV29-1 with TRBJ2-3; D is possibly TRBD1 (5 bases). Trimming left V 3 bases short and J 1 base short, with 11 bases between. CDR1 and CDR2 (germline): SQVTM, ANQGSEA. The CDR3 length is 14 residues. This CDR3 reads CSVDDSIGTDTQYF. The CDR3 coding sequence is TGCAGCGTTGACGACAGCATCGGCACAGATACGCAGTATTTT.

This chain links TRBV19 with TRBJ1-6; maybe TRBD1 (6 bases). The CDR3 extends over 17 amino acids. V lost 11 bases and J lost 0, with 20 bases in between. Germline V lookup: CDR1 LNHDA, CDR2 SQIVND (reference sequence). The CDR3: CASSDGGGGSYNSPLHF. The CDR3 nucleotides are TGTGCCTCTTCCGATGGAGGGGGGGGCTCCTATAATTCACCCCTCCACTTT.

The J gene is TRBJ1-2, the V gene TRBV10-2; D is unresolved. Germline V gene sequence: CDR1 WSHSY, CDR2 SAAADI. Deletions cut 2 bases from V and 13 bases from J, with 17 bases between. The CDR3 totals 13 residues. The CDR3: CASSESPAREVTF. The CDR3 DNA follows: TGCGCCAGCAGTGAGAGTCCCGCGAGGGAAGTCACCTTC.

The rearrangement joins TRBV19 to TRBJ1-6; the D gene is possibly TRBD1 (5 bases). The CDR3 length is 15 residues. Deletions cut 0 bases from V and 10 bases from J, with 13 bases between. Germline lookup yields CDR1 LNHDA and CDR2 SQIVND (reference sequence). The CDR3 DNA is TGTGCCAGTAGTATAGATCGGGGTTGGGACTCACCCCTCCACTTT. Translating gives CASSIDRGWDSPLHF.

This chain links TRBV28 with TRBJ2-3; D is possibly TRBD1 (6 bases). Germline CDR1 MDHEN, CDR2 SYDVKM. Trimming took off 6 bases at V and 3 bases at J, with 13 bases between the two ends. CDR3 length equals 14 residues. This CDR3 is CASRPVGATDTQYF. In DNA form, the CDR3 reads TGTGCCAGCAGACCGGTGGGGGCGACAGATACGCAGTATTTT.